Below, 23 T cell receptor beta chains from the same sample are listed, as sequenced in a study of blood T cells in healthy people across ages. Next came a second PCR, run for about 6 to 12 cycles, which used a sample-barcoded 5' primer along with a J-beta primer mix. Via MiXCR, TCRdb re-called the 5' RACE reads, giving one row per CDR3 protein. The repertoire includes roughly 800,000 distinct CDR3 sequences, 53% of them detected once, and under 50% sits in the top ten. The material sequenced was blood. These receptors came from an elderly man in good health.

This clonotype has just a few counts. The chain joins TRBV11-2 to TRBJ2-1; D is tentatively TRBD1 or TRBD2 (6 bases each). This CDR3 comprises 15 residues. V lost 3 bases and J lost 7, with 16 bases in between. Germline assignment: CDR1 SGHAT and CDR2 FQNNGV. The CDR3 DNA sequence: TGTGCCAGCAGCTTGTCAGGGGCTGCGGGGAATGAGCAGTTCTTC. Translating gives CASSLSGAAGNEQFF.

The V call is TRBV5-5, the J call TRBJ2-1, with 9 bases lining up with TRBD2. This CDR3 region has 15 residues. V was pared by 1 base and J by 6 bases, with 5 bases of the junction left unmatched. The germline gives CDR1 SGHKS, CDR2 YYEKEE (reference sequence). The CDR3 region has the DNA TGTGCCAGCAGCTTGCTAGCGGGAATCTTCAATGAGCAGTTCTTC. Protein product: CASSLLAGIFNEQFF. Looking up the rest from reference TRBV5-5 and TRBJ2-1 gives the full variable domain: DAGVTQSPTHLIKTRGQQVTLRCSPISGHKSVSWYQQVLGQGPQFIFQYYEKEERGRGNFPDRFSARQFPNYSSELNVNALLLGDSALYLCASSLLAGIFNEQFFGPGTRLTVL.

The chain couples TRBV20-1 to TRBJ1-6; a weak D match, TRBD1 (5 bases). This CDR3 contains 14 residues. V was trimmed by 6 bases and J by 5 bases, leaving 14 bases between them. Germline loops: CDR1 DFQATT, CDR2 SNEGSKA (reference sequence). The CDR3 reads CSARGTLHNSPLHF. CDR3 DNA: TGCAGTGCCCGCGGGACCCTTCATAATTCACCCCTCCACTTT.

This chain joins TRBV29-1 and TRBJ2-5; 9 positions match TRBD1. This CDR3 comprises 13 residues. Trimming took 6 bases from V and 4 from J; bases not matched to a gene: 6. Germline loops: CDR1 SQVTM, CDR2 ANQGSEA. CDR3 loop: CSVRTGERETQYF. For the CDR3, the DNA is TGCAGCGTACGGACAGGGGAACGAGAGACCCAGTACTTC. The full variable domain, rest sourced from reference TRBV29-1 and TRBJ2-5, is SAVISQKPSRDICQRGTSLTIQCQVDSQVTMMFWYRQQPGQSLTLIATANQGSEATYESGFVIDKFPISRPNLTFSTLTVSNMSPEDSSIYLCSVRTGERETQYFGPGTRLLVL.

A word on this clonotype: One end of the junction is discordant with germline, which a read error may explain. The gene calls are TRBV20-1 and TRBJ2-1; TRBD2 agrees at 7 bases. This CDR3 has 14 residues. Germline V gene data show CDR1 as DFQATT and CDR2 as SNEGSKA (reference sequence). DNA of the CDR3: TGCAGTGTTGCAGGACTAGTATCAAGCAATGAGCGGTTCTTC. Translation: CSVAGLVSSNERFF.

The V and J genes are TRBV2 and TRBJ1-4; D remains unclear. The CDR3 consists of 12 residues. Germline V gene data show CDR1 as SNHLY and CDR2 as FYNNEI. Between the trimmed V and J ends, which lost 2 bases and 2 bases, there was a span of 0 bases. CDR3 residues: CASSETNEKLFF. CDR3 bases: TGTGCCAGCAGTGAAACTAATGAAAAACTGTTTTTT.

This clonotype appeared a few times. The V call is TRBV7-2, the J call TRBJ2-6; D may be TRBD1 or TRBD2 (7 bases each). Trimming shortened V by 11 bases and J by 1 base, and 15 bases separated the two germline ends. Per the germline V gene, CDR1 is SGHTA and CDR2 is FQGNSA. The CDR3 is 15 residues long. CDR3 sequence: CAWGRGGSGANVLTF. The CDR3 DNA is TGTGCCTGGGGCAGGGGGGGTTCTGGGGCCAACGTCCTGACTTTC.

CDR3 nucleotide sequence: TGTGCCAGCAGCAATAGGGACAGGGTCCTCTATGGCTACACCTTC. It yields the protein CASSNRDRVLYGYTF. V usage is TRBV14 and J usage is TRBJ1-2, with 9 bases that match TRBD1. Germline loops: CDR1 SGHDN, CDR2 FVKESK. V lost 5 bases to trimming and J lost 4 bases; unmatched junction nucleotides: 8. The CDR3 spans 15 residues.

The rearrangement uses TRBV6-6 and TRBJ2-1; D may correspond to TRBD1 or TRBD2 (5 bases each). TRBJ2-7 matches the DNA end more closely, so the J call is doubtful. Germline V gene lookup returns CDR1 MNHNY and CDR2 SVGAGI (reference sequence). The CDR3 spans 12 residues. The CDR3, as DNA: TGTGCCAGCAACCAGAGAGGGGACGAGCAGTACTTC. This codes for CASNQRGDEQYF.

V is TRBV20-1 and J is TRBJ1-2, with TRBD1 identical over 7 bases. The CDR3 consists of 13 residues. V lost 1 base and J lost 8; bases outside the gene matches: 7. Germline CDR1 reads DFQATT; CDR2 reads SNEGSKA (reference sequence). CDR3 in amino acids: CSARGQGGGGYTF. The CDR3 coding sequence is TGCAGTGCTAGAGGGCAGGGGGGTGGAGGCTACACCTTC.

The rearrangement links TRBV12-3 or TRBV12-4 to TRBJ2-4; 10 bases map to TRBD1. CDR3 length equals 19 residues. V gave up 2 bases and J gave up 0 bases; unmatched junction bases: 10. The CDR3 bases are TGTGCCAGCAGTTTAACAACCGGGACAGGGGTCTTAGCCAAAAACATTCAGTACTTC. Its translation is CASSLTTGTGVLAKNIQYF.

This clonotype appeared a single time. This chain uses TRBV28 with TRBJ2-7, with TRBD2 matching 10 bases. Germline CDR1 is MDHEN and CDR2 is SYDVKM. After removal of 5 bases from V and 5 bases from J, the junction contained 9 bases not matched to a gene. This CDR3 region has 15 residues. This CDR3 reads CASSTAAGGPNEQYF. The CDR3 coding sequence is TGTGCCAGCAGTACTGCAGCGGGAGGGCCCAACGAGCAGTACTTC.

Remarks on this clonotype: A much more abundant neighbour one base away suggests this may be a read error. This chain joins TRBV7-9 and TRBJ2-1; D call uncertain. CDR3 size: 13 residues. Germline lookup yields CDR1 SEHNR and CDR2 FQNEAQ (reference sequence). The CDR3 DNA reads as TGTGCCAGCAGCCGGAGCTCCCACAATGAGCAGTTCTTC. It specifies CASSRSSHNEQFF.

V gene TRBV6-5 combines with J gene TRBJ2-3, with TRBD2 matching over 10 bases. This CDR3 spans 15 amino acids. The junction had 19 bases not matched to a gene; V was cut back by 8 bases and J by 14 bases. Germline V gene data show CDR1 as MNHEY and CDR2 as SVGAGI. For the CDR3, the DNA is TGTGCCAGCGGGGCTAGCGGGAGAAACGACAGATACGCGTATTTT. It translates to CASGASGRNDRYAYF.

The rearrangement joins TRBV4-1 to TRBJ1-5; the D is unclear. Trimming took off 1 base at V and 6 bases at J, with 10 bases between the two ends. CDR1 and CDR2 from the germline V gene are MGHRA and YSYEKL. CDR3 size: 14 residues. CDR3 amino acids: CASSQGIAGQPQHF. Written as DNA, the CDR3 is TGCGCCAGCAGCCAAGGGATTGCAGGTCAGCCCCAGCATTTT.

On this clonotype: Possible read error: a much larger clone is one base away. This chain connects TRBV29-1 to TRBJ2-3; D unclear. The germline gives CDR1 SQVTM, CDR2 ANQGSEA. The CDR3 contains 13 residues. The CDR3 DNA follows: TGCAACGTTGCCTTATCCGACACAGATACGCAGTATTTT. This codes for CNVALSDTDTQYF.

The genes are TRBV5-1 and TRBJ2-5, with 7 bases that match TRBD1. Germline V gives CDR1 SGHRS, CDR2 YFSETQ. V shed 4 bases, J shed 0 bases, and the junction held 6 bases outside the gene matches. The CDR3 sequence is 15 residues long. This CDR3 is CASSRQGRDQETQYF. In DNA form, the CDR3 reads TGCGCCAGCAGCAGACAGGGACGGGACCAAGAGACCCAGTACTTC. The whole variable domain, remainder taken from reference TRBV5-1 and TRBJ2-5, is KAGVTQTPRYLIKTRGQQVTLSCSPISGHRSVSWYQQTPGQGLQFLFEYFSETQRNKGNFPGRFSGRQFSNSRSEMNVSTLELGDSALYLCASSRQGRDQETQYFGPGTRLLVL.

This sequence joins TRBV12-3 or TRBV12-4 and TRBJ2-5, with D possibly TRBD1 on 5 matching bases. CDR3 length: 15 residues. V shed 3 bases and J shed 7 bases, with 18 bases lying between them. CDR3 in amino acids: CASSFQGRPASTQYF. CDR3 coding DNA: TGTGCCAGCAGTTTTCAGGGCAGGCCGGCTTCGACCCAGTACTTC.

This clonotype was counted a few times. The chain employs TRBV9 and TRBJ2-7; D gene uncertain. V gave up 4 bases and J gave up 3 bases, with 8 bases separating them. The CDR3 is 12 amino acids. CDR1 is SGDLS, CDR2 YYNGEE, per germline. CDR3 sequence reads: CASSQNIYEQYF. The CDR3 DNA sequence: TGTGCCAGCAGCCAAAATATCTACGAGCAGTACTTC.

This clonotype was counted a few times. The chain is built from TRBV6-2 or TRBV6-3 and TRBJ2-7, with 10 bases fitting TRBD2. After removal of 6 bases from V and 7 bases from J, the junction contained 9 bases not matched to a gene. The length of the CDR3 is 14 residues. Per germline, CDR1 MNHEY and CDR2 SVGEGT. The CDR3 region has the DNA TGTGCCAGCAGGGGACGAGCGGGAGGGCTTGAGCAGTACTTC. Translated, it gives CASRGRAGGLEQYF.

This clonotype was detected only a few times. The chain combines TRBV7-8 with TRBJ2-1; weak D call: TRBD2 (6 bases). V lost 1 base, J lost 3 bases, and 16 bases lay in between. There are 17 residues in the CDR3. The germline CDR1 and CDR2 sequences are SGHVS and FQNEAQ. CDR3 region: CASSLEIIGSRYNEQFF. The DNA for the CDR3 is TGTGCCAGCAGCTTAGAGATAATCGGGAGTCGCTACAATGAGCAGTTCTTC.

V gene TRBV5-1 combines with J gene TRBJ2-5; 14 nucleotides line up with TRBD2. Trimming at V came to 0 bases and at J to 13 bases, leaving 11 bases not matched to a gene. Germline V CDR1 and CDR2: SGHRS, YFSETQ. This CDR3 has 16 residues. The CDR3 nucleotides are TGCGCCAGCAGCTTGGCCCTAGGGACTAGCGGGAGACGGGCGTACTTC. Translation: CASSLALGTSGRRAYF.

The rearrangement uses TRBV9 and TRBJ2-7; no definite D call. In germline, CDR1 is SGDLS, CDR2 YYNGEE. The germline V and J ends were trimmed by 0 bases and 0 bases, with 7 bases remaining between them. The CDR3 totals 14 residues. CDR3 coding DNA: TGTGCCAGCAGCGTAGAGGTCCTCTCCTACGAGCAGTACTTC. Protein sequence: CASSVEVLSYEQYF.